This T cell receptor (delta chain) emerged from a study of γδ T cells in repeated Plasmodium falciparum infection. Overall study context: Four controlled malaria infections with P. falciparum NF54 spanned roughly 590 days.

Gammadelta T cells were flow-sorted from PBMC into Vgamma9/Vdelta2+ and Vdelta2-negative populations for bulk analysis. CDR1 is GEAIGNYY and CDR2 is EKD in the germline V gene. The CDR3 extends over 18 amino acids. TCRdb reprocessed the multiplex PCR reads using CATT. The profile shows tens of thousands of delta-chain clones, roughly 2% of them singletons. This clone appeared a few times. Its antigen is as yet unknown. The TCRdb protein comes from a much larger clone and disagrees with this DNA's translation at residue 15, likely due to a read error; the protein given here is derived from the DNA. Points from the study as a whole: One small rural Malian village, predominantly a single ethnic group, supplied the cohort.

The V call is TRDV2, the J call TRDJ1; 13 bases map to TRDD3. No J gene was available from TCRdb, and it was assigned here by a germline match of the DNA. The sequence derives from a pool of human donors (malaria-infected and uninfected, not separated). Sequencing was carried out using gamma-delta T cells from blood. The CDR3 DNA follows: TGTGCCTGTGACGTACTGGGGGATACGCGGTCAGGCACCGATGAACTCATCTTT. As protein: CACDVLGDTRSGTDELIF.